This T cell receptor (beta chain) was obtained from a study of blood T cell repertoires in COVID-19. The protocol was immunoSEQ multiplex PCR, while the TCRdb copy is restricted to in-frame clones and leaves out a portion. Of 40,000 to 55,000 clones listed, approximately 84% are singletons. Trimming shortened V by 2 bases and J by 4 bases, and 13 bases separated the two germline ends. Germline V CDR1 and CDR2: SGHRS, YFSETQ. This CDR3 is built from 16 residues. The genes are TRBV5-1 and TRBJ2-6; D not resolved. The TCR sequence derives from a man in his fifties with acute or convalescent COVID-19. Specimen: peripheral blood. The CDR3 nucleotides are TGCGCCAGCAGCTTTCCCCAAGCACCAGGGGCCAACGTCCTGACTTTC. Amino acids: CASSFPQAPGANVLTF.